These 29 T cell receptor beta chains were all obtained from the same sample, sequenced in a study of blood T cell repertoires in COVID-19. Produced via immunoSEQ multiplex PCR; TCRdb's table is partial and in-frame only. Of some 370,000 clones in the sample, 85% to 90% were seen once. What was sequenced was peripheral blood. The receptors were sampled from a man younger than 35 with active or convalescent COVID-19.

The chain joins TRBV28 to TRBJ2-5, with TRBD2 as a possible D gene (5 bases). CDR1 is MDHEN and CDR2 is SYDVKM in the germline V gene. Deletions cut 6 bases from V and 3 bases from J, with 14 bases between. CDR3 length: 14 residues. CDR3 sequence reads: CASRIAGLEETQYF. The CDR3 DNA is TGTGCCAGCAGAATCGCGGGCCTTGAAGAGACCCAGTACTTC. The full variable domain, its missing parts supplied by reference TRBV28 and TRBJ2-5, is DVKVTQSSRYLVKRTGEKVFLECVQDMDHENMFWYRQDPGLGLRLIYFSYDVKMKEKGDIPEGYSVSREKKERFSLILESASTNQTSMYLCASRIAGLEETQYFGPGTRLLVL.

Points on this clone: Sequence at one end of the junction differs from germline and may be a read error. V is TRBV7-2 and J is TRBJ2-6, with D possibly being TRBD1 (6 bases). CDR3 length: 15 amino acids. In germline, CDR1 is SGHTA, CDR2 FQGNSA. In nucleotides, the CDR3 is TGTGCCAGCAGCTCAGCCGGATTGGGGGCCAACGTGCTGACTTTC. Amino acids: CASSSAGLGANVLTF.

The CDR3 spells CATSGYWGTGSETQYF. The CDR3 DNA reads as TGTGCCACCAGTGGCTATTGGGGGACAGGGTCGGAGACCCAGTACTTC. The chain uses TRBV24-1 and TRBJ2-5; 9 nucleotides agree with TRBD1. Trimming at V came to 5 bases and at J to 5 bases, leaving 11 bases not matched to a gene. The CDR3 loop spans 16 amino acids. The germline V gene has CDR1 KGHDR and CDR2 SFDVKD.

The rearrangement links TRBV6-2 or TRBV6-3 to TRBJ1-1, with D maybe TRBD1 (5 bases). The length of the CDR3 is 13 residues. Germline CDR1 and CDR2: MNHEY and SVGEGT. Trimming took 6 bases from V and 10 from J, leaving 18 bases between them. CDR3 residues: CASSAGTLAPAFF. In DNA, the CDR3 is TGTGCCAGCAGCGCCGGGACTCTCGCCCCAGCTTTCTTT.

This clone occurred once. The chain couples TRBV28 to TRBJ2-3, with 7 bases aligning to TRBD1. Per the germline V gene, CDR1 is MDHEN and CDR2 is SYDVKM. Losses at the gene ends were 8 bases for V and 5 bases for J; bases not matched to a gene: 22. This CDR3 spans 18 amino acids. CDR3 sequence reads: CASLPLGTVVFFEDTQYF. DNA of the CDR3: TGTGCCAGCCTTCCTCTTGGGACAGTCGTCTTTTTTGAAGATACGCAGTATTTT.

This chain joins TRBV6-2 or TRBV6-3 and TRBJ1-1, with 10 bases fitting TRBD1. J was trimmed by 1 base and V by 6 bases; bases with no gene match: 14. CDR1 MNHEY and CDR2 SVGEGT come from the germline V gene. The CDR3 has 18 amino acids. The CDR3 region is CASSPLTDRGIRNTEAFF. The CDR3 DNA reads as TGTGCCAGCAGCCCCCTCACGGACAGGGGGATTCGGAACACTGAAGCTTTCTTT.

J is TRBJ2-5 and V is TRBV4-1; no firm D call. V lost 0 bases and J lost 0, with 8 bases in between. This CDR3 has 15 amino acids. Germline CDR1 reads MGHRA; CDR2 reads YSYEKL. The chain's CDR3 is CASSQDPVYQETQYF. In nucleotides, the CDR3 is TGCGCCAGCAGCCAAGACCCGGTGTACCAAGAGACCCAGTACTTC.

Only one count was recorded for this clone. This chain joins TRBV30 and TRBJ1-1, with D unresolved. There are 14 residues in the CDR3. In germline, CDR1 is GTSNPN, CDR2 SVGIG (reference sequence). The V end was cut by 2 bases, the J end by 0 bases, with 10 bases between. CDR3 nucleotides: TGTGCCTGGAGTCGCGGGATAATGAACACTGAAGCTTTCTTT. Its translation is CAWSRGIMNTEAFF.

This clone was seen once. CDR3 bases: TGTGCCAGCAGTGAATCGGGGGGCGAGAGGAACAATCAGCCCCAGCATTTT. This codes for CASSESGGERNNQPQHF. The V call is TRBV2, the J call TRBJ1-5; possible D gene TRBD1, 6 bases. The CDR3 loop spans 17 amino acids. Germline V gene lookup returns CDR1 SNHLY and CDR2 FYNNEI. V was pared by 2 bases and J by 3 bases, with 17 bases between.

The chain links TRBV28 to TRBJ1-1; the match to TRBD1 covers 7 bases. The CDR3 is made up of 14 amino acids. J gave up 4 bases and V 6 bases, and 8 bases lay outside the gene matches. In germline, CDR1 is MDHEN, CDR2 SYDVKM. Here the CDR3 reads CASSPGTAITEAFF. The DNA of the CDR3 is TGTGCCAGCAGCCCCGGGACAGCAATCACTGAAGCTTTCTTT.

This clone was detected only once. V gene TRBV2 combines with J gene TRBJ2-3; 10 nucleotides line up with TRBD1. The CDR3 covers 16 residues. V lost 8 bases and J lost 2; bases outside the gene matches: 10. CDR1 is SNHLY, CDR2 FYNNEI, per germline. As DNA, the CDR3 is TGTGCCAGCGGGACAGGGGTACCGACAGACACAGATACGCAGTATTTT. It yields the protein CASGTGVPTDTDTQYF. The full variable domain, completed using reference TRBV2 and TRBJ2-3, is EPEVTQTPSHQVTQMGQEVILRCVPISNHLYFYWYRQILGQKVEFLVSFYNNEISEKSEIFDDQFSVERPDGSNFTLKIRSTKLEDSAMYFCASGTGVPTDTDTQYFGPGTRLTVL.

This clone was seen more than once but under ten times. The gene calls are TRBV6-6 and TRBJ1-5; TRBD1 matches 8 bases. Germline CDR1 and CDR2: MNHNY and SVGAGI (reference sequence). Trimming at V came to 5 bases and at J to 5 bases, leaving 5 bases not matched to a gene. The CDR3 is made up of 14 amino acids. CDR3 region: CASSPAQGDQPQHF. CDR3 DNA sequence: TGTGCCAGCAGTCCCGCACAGGGGGATCAGCCCCAGCATTTT.

The chain couples TRBV7-8 to TRBJ1-4; D is undetermined. V lost 3 bases and J 2 bases, leaving 16 bases between the germline ends. The CDR3 sequence is 17 residues long. In germline, CDR1 is SGHVS, CDR2 FQNEAQ. The CDR3 is CASSFRPQRGTNEKLFF. DNA for the CDR3: TGTGCCAGCAGCTTCCGGCCCCAGAGAGGCACTAATGAAAAACTGTTTTTT. Full variable domain (remainder filled in from reference TRBV7-8 and TRBJ1-4): GAGVSQSPRYKVAKRGQDVALRCDPISGHVSLFWYQQALGQGPEFLTYFQNEAQLDKSGLPSDRFFAERPEGSVSTLKIQRTQQEDSAVYLCASSFRPQRGTNEKLFFGSGTQLSVL.

The chain combines TRBV7-9 with TRBJ1-5, with 9 bases aligning to TRBD1. J lost 7 bases, V lost 5 bases, and 6 bases had no gene match. The CDR3 runs 14 residues. Germline V CDR1 and CDR2: SEHNR, FQNEAQ (reference sequence). CDR3 bases: TGTGCCAGCAGCCCCGGGACAGGGAGCCAGCCCCAGCATTTT. Translating gives CASSPGTGSQPQHF.

The CDR3 DNA is TGTGCCAGCAGACCTCAGGGGTCTGGAAACACCATATATTTT. This sequence encodes CASRPQGSGNTIYF. The rearrangement links TRBV6-6 to TRBJ1-3; TRBD1 might be the D (6 bases). This CDR3 is 14 amino acids long. Germline assignment: CDR1 MNHNY and CDR2 SVGAGI (reference sequence). V was clipped by 6 bases and J by 1 base, with 10 bases between them.

The chain is built from TRBV5-6 and TRBJ1-2; 9 bases fit TRBD1. Germline trimming cut 0 bases from V and 8 bases from J; bases unmatched to any gene: 11. Germline V gene data show CDR1 as SGHDT and CDR2 as YYEEEE. CDR3 length: 16 residues. DNA for the CDR3: TGTGCCAGCAGCTTGGACAGGGGGCGATCAGCTGGCGGCTACACCTTC. It yields the protein CASSLDRGRSAGGYTF. Based on the CDR3 plus reference TRBV5-6 and TRBJ1-2, the full variable domain is DAGVTQSPTHLIKTRGQQVTLRCSPKSGHDTVSWYQQALGQGPQFIFQYYEEEERQRGNFPDRFSGHQFPNYSSELNVNALLLGDSALYLCASSLDRGRSAGGYTFGSGTRLTVV.

The chain is built from TRBV20-1 and TRBJ2-7, with 8 bases lining up with TRBD1. Germline lookup yields CDR1 DFQATT and CDR2 SNEGSKA (reference sequence). Trimming cost V 3 bases and J 3 bases; bases outside gene matches: 7. This CDR3 region has 14 residues. The CDR3 sequence: CSASSQGANYEQYF. DNA of the CDR3: TGCAGTGCTAGTAGTCAGGGGGCGAACTACGAGCAGTACTTC.

J is TRBJ1-2 and V is TRBV29-1; D is unclear. The CDR3 contains 13 residues. The germline V and J ends were trimmed by 3 bases and 0 bases, with 8 bases remaining between them. Per germline, CDR1 SQVTM and CDR2 ANQGSEA. The CDR3 DNA reads as TGCAGCGTTGATATAGCGGCTAACTATGGCTACACCTTC. It specifies CSVDIAANYGYTF.

The CDR3 loop reads CASSYAAGYTEAFF. DNA for the CDR3: TGTGCCAGCAGTTATGCTGCAGGGTACACTGAAGCTTTCTTT. This rearrangement joins TRBV6-5 to TRBJ1-1; perhaps TRBD1 as D (5 bases). CDR1 MNHEY and CDR2 SVGAGI come from the germline V gene. The CDR3 loop spans 14 amino acids. V shed 3 bases and J shed 3 bases, with 11 bases lying between them.

This chain connects TRBV28 to TRBJ1-2; D perhaps matches TRBD1 (5 bases). Per germline, CDR1 MDHEN and CDR2 SYDVKM. The CDR3 sequence is 13 residues long. V lost 10 bases to trimming and J lost 7 bases, with 19 bases between them. The CDR3 sequence: CATQRGRGFGYTF. Here the CDR3 DNA reads TGTGCCACCCAAAGGGGACGGGGGTTTGGCTACACCTTC.

The chain uses TRBV18 and TRBJ2-7, with 9 bases aligning to TRBD1. Germline V gives CDR1 KGHSH, CDR2 LQKENI. V dropped 5 bases and J dropped 1; count of bases not matched to a gene: 12. This CDR3 region has 17 residues. The CDR3 DNA is TGTGCCAGCTCATCAATACAGGGGGCCCCTACTTCCTACGAGCAGTACTTC. Translating it yields CASSSIQGAPTSYEQYF.

The CDR3 protein is CASSSGGAKTQYF. The CDR3 region has the DNA TGTGCCAGCAGTTCCGGGGGGGCTAAGACCCAGTACTTC. This rearrangement joins TRBV27 to TRBJ2-5, with TRBD2 matching 8 bases. The junction had 4 bases not matched to a gene; V was cut back by 4 bases and J by 6 bases. Germline V gives CDR1 MNHEY, CDR2 SMNVEV (reference sequence). The CDR3 loop spans 13 amino acids.

Written as DNA, the CDR3 is TGTGCCACCAGCAGCCGGGACAGGGGGGTTTACGAGCAGTACTTC. This encodes CATSSRDRGVYEQYF. V is TRBV15 and J is TRBJ2-7, with TRBD1 matching over 11 bases. After removal of 3 bases from V and 4 bases from J, the junction contained 5 bases not matched to a gene. CDR1 is LNHNV and CDR2 is YYDKDF in the germline V gene (reference sequence). The CDR3 extends over 15 amino acids.

The chain recombines TRBV3-1 (or the pseudogene TRBV3-2) with TRBJ1-2; tentatively, D is TRBD1 (5 bases). The V gene's germline CDR1 is LGHDT and CDR2 YNNKEL (reference sequence). This CDR3 has 12 amino acids. V lost 7 bases and J 8 bases, leaving 14 bases between the germline ends. The CDR3 spells CASMGGSGGYTF. Here the CDR3 DNA reads TGTGCCAGCATGGGGGGTTCGGGCGGCTACACCTTC.

The chain joins TRBV24-1 to TRBJ1-1; TRBD1 is a possible D gene (5 bases). The V gene's germline CDR1 is KGHDR and CDR2 SFDVKD. Trimming stripped 4 bases from V and 4 bases from J, with 15 bases between. The CDR3 spans 15 residues. CDR3 sequence: CATSEGGRRSTEAFF. As DNA, the CDR3 is TGTGCCACCAGTGAGGGGGGGAGGAGGAGCACTGAAGCTTTCTTT.

The chain couples TRBV28 to TRBJ1-1; the match to TRBD1 covers 11 bases. Germline-derived CDR1 and CDR2 are MDHEN and SYDVKM. Trimming cost V 4 bases and J 4 bases; bases outside gene matches: 5. CDR3 size: 15 residues. The CDR3 DNA is TGTGCCAGCAGTTCCCGAGGGACAGGGGGCACTGAAGCTTTCTTT. Translated: CASSSRGTGGTEAFF. The full variable domain, completed using reference TRBV28 and TRBJ1-1, is DVKVTQSSRYLVKRTGEKVFLECVQDMDHENMFWYRQDPGLGLRLIYFSYDVKMKEKGDIPEGYSVSREKKERFSLILESASTNQTSMYLCASSSRGTGGTEAFFGQGTRLTVV.

The J gene is TRBJ2-7, the V gene TRBV27; 11 bases are shared with TRBD2. The CDR3 totals 14 residues. V lost 6 bases, J lost 4 bases, and 5 bases stayed unmatched. Germline V gives CDR1 MNHEY, CDR2 SMNVEV (reference sequence). CDR3 DNA sequence: TGTGCCAGCAGCGGGACTAGCGGATATTACGAGCAGTACTTC. Translated, it gives CASSGTSGYYEQYF.

The CDR3 protein is CASREGAGGYTF. The DNA for the CDR3 is TGTGCCAGCAGGGAGGGGGCCGGTGGCTACACCTTC. The J gene is TRBJ1-2, the V gene TRBV2; 7 positions agree with TRBD1. The CDR3 consists of 12 residues. From germline, CDR1 is SNHLY and CDR2 FYNNEI. Trimming removed 6 bases from V and 7 bases from J; junction bases left unmatched: 5.

This clone was picked up one time. V is TRBV4-2 and J is TRBJ1-6; 12 bases fit TRBD1. J lost 5 bases, V lost 1 base, and 6 bases had no gene match. The CDR3 is 18 amino acids. Per germline, CDR1 LGHNA and CDR2 YNFKEQ. The DNA for the CDR3 is TGTGCCAGCAGCCAAGCCGGGACAGGGGGCGGTAATAATTCACCCCTCCACTTT. This sequence encodes CASSQAGTGGGNNSPLHF.